The clone carrying this T cell receptor beta chain has only a few counts. This record belongs to a study of cytomegalovirus exposure and HLA in healthy donors. Method: immunoSEQ multiplex PCR; TCRdb's copy keeps in-frame clones and lacks some. The sample yields approximately 200,000 clones, 84% seen once. Germline values: CDR1 MDHEN, CDR2 SYDVKM. Trimming left V 5 bases short and J 11 bases short, with 10 bases between. The CDR3 runs 11 residues. The sequence came from a man aged 18 to 30 in good health and CMV-seropositive. What was sequenced was PBMCs. V usage is TRBV28 and J usage is TRBJ1-5; unclear D gene. The CDR3 here is CASSRPGTQHF. Here the CDR3 DNA reads TGTGCCAGCAGTCGCCCAGGAACCCAGCATTTT.